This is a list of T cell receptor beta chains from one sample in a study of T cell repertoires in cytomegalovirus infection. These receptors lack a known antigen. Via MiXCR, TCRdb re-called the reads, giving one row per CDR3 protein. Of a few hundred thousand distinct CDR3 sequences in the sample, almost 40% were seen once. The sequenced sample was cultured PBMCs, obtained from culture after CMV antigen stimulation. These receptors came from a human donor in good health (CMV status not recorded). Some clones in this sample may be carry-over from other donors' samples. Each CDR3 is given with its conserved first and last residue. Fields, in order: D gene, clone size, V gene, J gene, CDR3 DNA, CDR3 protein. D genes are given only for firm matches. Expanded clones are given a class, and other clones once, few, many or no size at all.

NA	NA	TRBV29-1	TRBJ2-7	TGCAGCGCTCGGACAGCAAGCTCCTACGAGCAGTACTTC	CSARTASSYEQYF
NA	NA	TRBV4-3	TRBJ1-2	TGCGCCAGCAGCCAAGATCGCGGGAGGACCGGCTATGGCTACACCTTC	CASSQDRGRTGYGYTF
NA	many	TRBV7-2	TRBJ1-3	TGTGCCAGCAGCTCCGGGGGTCCTGGAAACACCATATATTTT	CASSSGGPGNTIYF
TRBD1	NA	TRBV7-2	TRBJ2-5	TGTGCCAGCAGCTTTGGGGGCGGGACAGGACAGGAGACCCAGTACTTC	CASSFGGGTGQETQYF
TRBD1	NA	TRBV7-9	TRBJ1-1	TGTGCCAGCAGTACAGGGGCCTGGGTCACTGAAGCTTTCTTT	CASSTGAWVTEAFF
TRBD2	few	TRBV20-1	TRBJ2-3	TGCAGTGCTATAATGGCTAGCGGGACAGATACGCAGTATTTT	CSAIMASGTDTQYF
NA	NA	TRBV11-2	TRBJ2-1	TGTGCCAGCAGCCCATTTTCGACCGGAGATGAGCAGTTCTTC	CASSPFSTGDEQFF
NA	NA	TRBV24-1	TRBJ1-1	TGTGCCACCAGTGATTTTGCAGACACTGAAGCTTTCTTT	CATSDFADTEAFF
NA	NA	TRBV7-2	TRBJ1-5	TGTGCCAGCAGCTTTGGGGGGGGGTTGGGGCTCACATCGGCCCAGCATTTT	CASSFGGGLGLTSAQHF
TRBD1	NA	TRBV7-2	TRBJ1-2	TGTGCCAGCAGCTTCGGGACAGGGGCTGGCTACACCTTC	CASSFGTGAGYTF